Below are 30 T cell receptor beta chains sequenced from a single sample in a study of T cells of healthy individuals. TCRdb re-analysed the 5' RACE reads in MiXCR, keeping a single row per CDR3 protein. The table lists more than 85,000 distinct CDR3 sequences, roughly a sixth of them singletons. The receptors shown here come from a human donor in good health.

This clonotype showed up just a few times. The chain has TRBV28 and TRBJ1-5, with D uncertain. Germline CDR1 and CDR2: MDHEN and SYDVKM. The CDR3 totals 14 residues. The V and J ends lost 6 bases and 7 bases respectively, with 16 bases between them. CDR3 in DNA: TGTGCCAGCAGACAAAGGGCGGTGAAGCAGCCCCAGCATTTT. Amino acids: CASRQRAVKQPQHF.

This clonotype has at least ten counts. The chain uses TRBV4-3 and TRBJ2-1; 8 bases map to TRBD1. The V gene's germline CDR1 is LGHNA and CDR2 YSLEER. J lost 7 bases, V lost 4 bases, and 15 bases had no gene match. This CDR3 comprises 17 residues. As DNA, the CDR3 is TGCGCCAGCAGCCCCTATAGGATGCAGGGGGCAAGGAATGAGCAGTTCTTC. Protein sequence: CASSPYRMQGARNEQFF.

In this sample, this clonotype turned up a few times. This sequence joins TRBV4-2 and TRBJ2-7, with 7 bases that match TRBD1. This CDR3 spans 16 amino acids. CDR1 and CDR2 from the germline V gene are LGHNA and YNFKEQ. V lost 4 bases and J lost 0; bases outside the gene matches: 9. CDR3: CASSPRSGDSSYEQYF. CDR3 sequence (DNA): TGTGCCAGCAGCCCCCGAAGTGGGGACAGCTCCTACGAGCAGTACTTC.

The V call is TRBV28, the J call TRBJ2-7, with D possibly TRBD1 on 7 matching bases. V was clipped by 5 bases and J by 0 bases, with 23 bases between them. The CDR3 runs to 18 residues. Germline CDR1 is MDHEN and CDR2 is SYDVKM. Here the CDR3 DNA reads TGTGCCAGCAGTGGGATTAGTGCGGGACAGAAGAGCTCCTACGAGCAGTACTTC. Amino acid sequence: CASSGISAGQKSSYEQYF. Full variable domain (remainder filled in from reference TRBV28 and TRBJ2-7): DVKVTQSSRYLVKRTGEKVFLECVQDMDHENMFWYRQDPGLGLRLIYFSYDVKMKEKGDIPEGYSVSREKKERFSLILESASTNQTSMYLCASSGISAGQKSSYEQYFGPGTRLTVT.

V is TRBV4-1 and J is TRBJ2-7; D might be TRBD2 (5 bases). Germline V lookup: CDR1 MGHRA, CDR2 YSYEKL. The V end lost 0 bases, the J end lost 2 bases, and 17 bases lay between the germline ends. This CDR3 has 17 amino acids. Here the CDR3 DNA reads TGCGCCAGCAGCCAAGATCGTGCGGGCAGAGCAACCTACGAGCAGTACTTC. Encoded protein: CASSQDRAGRATYEQYF.

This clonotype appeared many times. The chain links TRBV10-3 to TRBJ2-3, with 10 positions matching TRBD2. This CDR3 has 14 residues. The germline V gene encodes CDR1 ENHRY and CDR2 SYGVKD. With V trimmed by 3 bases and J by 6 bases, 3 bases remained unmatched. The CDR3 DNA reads TGTGCCATCAGTGAAGGGACTAGCGCGGATACGCAGTATTTT. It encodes CAISEGTSADTQYF.

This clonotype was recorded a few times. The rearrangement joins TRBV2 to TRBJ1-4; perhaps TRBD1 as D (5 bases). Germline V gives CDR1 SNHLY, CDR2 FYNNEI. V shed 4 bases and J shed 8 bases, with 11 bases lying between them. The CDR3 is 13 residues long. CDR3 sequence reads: CASSGAWGEKLFF. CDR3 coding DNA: TGTGCCAGCAGTGGGGCGTGGGGCGAAAAACTGTTTTTT.

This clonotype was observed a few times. In DNA form, the CDR3 reads TGTGCCAGGGGACCTACGAACACCGGGGAGCTGTTTTTT. Amino acids: CARGPTNTGELFF. The chain uses TRBV2 and TRBJ2-2; D is tentatively TRBD1 or TRBD2 (5 bases each). The V and J ends lost 9 bases and 0 bases respectively, with 8 bases between them. CDR3 length equals 13 residues. Germline V lookup: CDR1 SNHLY, CDR2 FYNNEI.

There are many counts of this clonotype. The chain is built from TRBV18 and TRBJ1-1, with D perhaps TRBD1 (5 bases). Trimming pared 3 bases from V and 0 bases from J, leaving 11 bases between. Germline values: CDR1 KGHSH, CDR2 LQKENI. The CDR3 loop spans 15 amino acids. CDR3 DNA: TGTGCCAGCTCACCCCCGGGACTAGTGAACACTGAAGCTTTCTTT. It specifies CASSPPGLVNTEAFF. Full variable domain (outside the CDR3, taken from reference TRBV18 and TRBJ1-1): NAGVMQNPRHLVRRRGQEARLRCSPMKGHSHVYWYRQLPEEGLKFMVYLQKENIIDESGMPKERFSAEFPKEGPSILRIQQVVRGDSAAYFCASSPPGLVNTEAFFGQGTRLTVV.

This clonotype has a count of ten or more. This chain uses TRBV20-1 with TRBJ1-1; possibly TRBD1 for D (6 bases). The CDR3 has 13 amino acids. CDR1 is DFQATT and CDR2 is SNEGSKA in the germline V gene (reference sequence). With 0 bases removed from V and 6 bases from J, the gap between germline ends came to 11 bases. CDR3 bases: TGCAGTGCTAGAGATCTGGGGGGCGCTGAAGCTTTCTTT. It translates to CSARDLGGAEAFF.

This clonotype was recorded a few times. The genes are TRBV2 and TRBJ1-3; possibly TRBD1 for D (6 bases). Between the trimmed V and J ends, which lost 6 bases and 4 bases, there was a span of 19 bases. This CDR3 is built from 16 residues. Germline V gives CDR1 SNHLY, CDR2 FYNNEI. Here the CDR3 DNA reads TGTGCCAGCAGCGATCCAGGGGTGCGTGGAGGAAACACCATATATTTT. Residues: CASSDPGVRGGNTIYF.

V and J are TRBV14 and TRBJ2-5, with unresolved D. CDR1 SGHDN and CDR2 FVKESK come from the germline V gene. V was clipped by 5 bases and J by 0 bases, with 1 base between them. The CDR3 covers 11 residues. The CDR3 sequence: CASSDQETQYF. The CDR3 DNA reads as TGTGCCAGCAGCGACCAAGAGACCCAGTACTTC.

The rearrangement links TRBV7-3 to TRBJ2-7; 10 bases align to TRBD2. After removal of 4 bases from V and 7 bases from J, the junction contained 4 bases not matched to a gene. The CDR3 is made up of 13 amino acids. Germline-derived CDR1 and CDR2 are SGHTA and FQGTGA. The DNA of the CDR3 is TGTGCCAGCAGCTCGGGACTAGCGAATGAGCAGTACTTC. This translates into CASSSGLANEQYF.

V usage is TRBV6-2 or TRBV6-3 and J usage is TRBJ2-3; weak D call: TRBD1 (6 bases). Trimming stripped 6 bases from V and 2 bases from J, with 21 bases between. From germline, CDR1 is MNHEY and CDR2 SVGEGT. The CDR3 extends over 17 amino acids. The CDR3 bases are TGTGCCAGCAGCTATACTAGGGACACAACATACACAGATACGCAGTATTTT. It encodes CASSYTRDTTYTDTQYF.

The CDR3 DNA reads as TGCAGCGTTGAGGGACAGGAGATGGACACCATATATTTT. Translation gives CSVEGQEMDTIYF. The rearrangement links TRBV29-1 to TRBJ1-3, with 8 bases fitting TRBD1. CDR3 length equals 13 residues. The V segment lost 3 bases and the J segment 8 bases; nucleotides outside the gene matches: 6. The germline gives CDR1 SQVTM, CDR2 ANQGSEA.

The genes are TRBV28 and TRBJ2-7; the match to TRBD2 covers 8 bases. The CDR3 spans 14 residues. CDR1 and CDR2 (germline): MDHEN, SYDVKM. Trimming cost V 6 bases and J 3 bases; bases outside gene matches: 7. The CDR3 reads CASSPAGVSYEQYF. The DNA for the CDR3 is TGTGCCAGCAGCCCAGCGGGAGTAAGCTACGAGCAGTACTTC.

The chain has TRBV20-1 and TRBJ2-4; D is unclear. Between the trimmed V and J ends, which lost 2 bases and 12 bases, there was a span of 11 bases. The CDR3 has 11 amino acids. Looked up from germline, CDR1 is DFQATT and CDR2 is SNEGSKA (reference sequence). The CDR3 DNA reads TGCAGTGCTAGACCGGACGCGAGTCAGTACTTC. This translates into CSARPDASQYF.

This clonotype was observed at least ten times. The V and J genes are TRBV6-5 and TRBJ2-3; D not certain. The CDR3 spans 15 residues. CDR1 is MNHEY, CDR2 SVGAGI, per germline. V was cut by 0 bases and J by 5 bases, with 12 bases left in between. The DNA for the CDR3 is TGTGCCAGCAGTTACTCGTTCAGTGGCGGAGATACGCAGTATTTT. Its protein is CASSYSFSGGDTQYF.

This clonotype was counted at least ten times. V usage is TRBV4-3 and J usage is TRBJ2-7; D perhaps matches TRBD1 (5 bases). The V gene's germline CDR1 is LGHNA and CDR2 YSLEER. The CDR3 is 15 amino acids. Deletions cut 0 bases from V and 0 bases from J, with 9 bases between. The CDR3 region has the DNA TGCGCCAGCAGCCAAGACAGGGCGGTCTCCTACGAGCAGTACTTC. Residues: CASSQDRAVSYEQYF.

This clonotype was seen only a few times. The CDR3 sequence: CASSQDRGFIEQYF. In nucleotides, the CDR3 is TGCGCCAGCAGCCAAGATCGCGGCTTTATTGAGCAGTATTTT. The chain combines TRBV4-3 with TRBJ2-3; no firm D call. V lost 0 bases to trimming and J lost 11 bases, with 15 bases between them. The germline CDR1 and CDR2 sequences are LGHNA and YSLEER. The CDR3 runs to 14 residues.

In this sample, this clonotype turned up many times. CDR3 loop: CASSQEEGGAYEQYF. CDR3 DNA sequence: TGCGCCAGCAGCCAAGAGGAAGGAGGGGCGTACGAGCAGTACTTC. V is TRBV4-3 and J is TRBJ2-7; the D gene is possibly TRBD2 (6 bases). V was clipped by 0 bases and J by 4 bases, with 13 bases between them. The CDR3 length is 15 residues. Germline loops: CDR1 LGHNA, CDR2 YSLEER.

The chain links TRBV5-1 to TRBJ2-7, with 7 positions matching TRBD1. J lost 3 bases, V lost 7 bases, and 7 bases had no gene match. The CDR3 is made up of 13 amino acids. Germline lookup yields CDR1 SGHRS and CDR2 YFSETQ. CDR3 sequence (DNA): TGCGCCAGCGGGGTGGGACAGAACTACGAGCAGTACTTC. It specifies CASGVGQNYEQYF.

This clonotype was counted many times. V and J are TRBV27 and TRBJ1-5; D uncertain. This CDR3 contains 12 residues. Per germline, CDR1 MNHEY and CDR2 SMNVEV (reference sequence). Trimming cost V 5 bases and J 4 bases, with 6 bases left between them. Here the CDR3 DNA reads TGTGCCAGCAGTCAAAAGAATCAGCCCCAGCATTTT. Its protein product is CASSQKNQPQHF.

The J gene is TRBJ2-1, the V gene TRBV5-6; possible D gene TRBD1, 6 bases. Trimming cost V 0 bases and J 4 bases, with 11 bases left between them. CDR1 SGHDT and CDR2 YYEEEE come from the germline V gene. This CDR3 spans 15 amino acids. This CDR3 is CASSLDGQSYNEQFF. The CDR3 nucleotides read TGTGCCAGCAGCTTGGATGGACAGAGTTACAATGAGCAGTTCTTC.

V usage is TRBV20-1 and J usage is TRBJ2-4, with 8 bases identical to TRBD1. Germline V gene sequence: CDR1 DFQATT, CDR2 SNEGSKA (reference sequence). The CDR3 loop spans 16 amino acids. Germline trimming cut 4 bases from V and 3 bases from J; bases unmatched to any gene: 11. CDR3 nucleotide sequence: TGCAGTGCTACTATGCCACAGGGGGATGGCAAAAACATTCAGTACTTC. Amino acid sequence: CSATMPQGDGKNIQYF.

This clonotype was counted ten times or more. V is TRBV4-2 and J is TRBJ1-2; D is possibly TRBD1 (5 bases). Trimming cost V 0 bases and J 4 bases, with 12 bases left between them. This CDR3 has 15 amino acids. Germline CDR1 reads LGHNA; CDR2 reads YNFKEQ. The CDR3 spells CASSQEAGTLYGYTF. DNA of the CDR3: TGTGCCAGCAGCCAAGAGGCAGGGACCCTCTATGGCTACACCTTC.

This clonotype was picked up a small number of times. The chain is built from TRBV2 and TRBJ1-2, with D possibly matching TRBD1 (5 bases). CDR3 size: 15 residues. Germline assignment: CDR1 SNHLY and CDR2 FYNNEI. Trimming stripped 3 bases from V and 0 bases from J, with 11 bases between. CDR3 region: CASSEGPRANYGYTF. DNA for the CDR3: TGTGCCAGCAGTGAGGGACCCAGAGCTAACTATGGCTACACCTTC.

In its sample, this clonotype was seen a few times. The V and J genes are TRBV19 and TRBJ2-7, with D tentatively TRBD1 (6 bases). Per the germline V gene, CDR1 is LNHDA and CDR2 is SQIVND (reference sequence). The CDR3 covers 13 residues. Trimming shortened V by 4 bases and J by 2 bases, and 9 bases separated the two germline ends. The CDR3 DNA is TGTGCCAGTAGTAATGCAGGGGCCTACGAGCAGTACTTC. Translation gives CASSNAGAYEQYF.

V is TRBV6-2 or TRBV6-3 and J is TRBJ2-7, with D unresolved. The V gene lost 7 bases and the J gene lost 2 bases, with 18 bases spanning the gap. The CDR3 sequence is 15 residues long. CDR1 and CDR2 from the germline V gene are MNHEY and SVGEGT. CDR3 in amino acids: CASTLDRTSAYEQYF. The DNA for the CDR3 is TGTGCCAGCACCCTCGATCGGACCTCTGCCTACGAGCAGTACTTC.

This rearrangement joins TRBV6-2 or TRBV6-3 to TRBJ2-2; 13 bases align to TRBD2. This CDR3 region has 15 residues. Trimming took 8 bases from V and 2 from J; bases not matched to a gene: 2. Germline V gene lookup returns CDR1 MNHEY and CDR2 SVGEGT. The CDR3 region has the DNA TGTGCCAGCGGGGGACTAGCGGGAAACACCGGGGAGCTGTTTTTT. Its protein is CASGGLAGNTGELFF.